What follows are 24 T cell receptor beta chains derived from one specimen sequenced in a study of vaccination effects on CD4 cells after COVID-19. Isolating CD4+ T cells followed 9 to 11 days of culture. Participants got two doses of BNT162b2 or mRNA-1273 vaccine. Here immunoSEQ multiplex PCR was the method, and the copy in TCRdb shows in-frame clones only, minus some. The sample has more than 60,000 clones, about 74% seen once. These receptors are not linked to any known antigen. This specimen consisted of CD4+ T cells from PBMCs cultured without peptide, obtained after COVID-19 vaccination. The origin of the receptors is a human donor who received a COVID-19 vaccine.

This sequence joins TRBV20-1 and TRBJ1-5, with 11 bases fitting TRBD1. Germline CDR1 and CDR2: DFQATT and SNEGSKA (reference sequence). This CDR3 has 14 residues. V lost 3 bases, J lost 10 bases, and 8 bases stayed unmatched. The CDR3 spells CSASRGQGVRPQHF. CDR3 bases: TGCAGTGCTAGTCGGGGACAGGGGGTTCGACCCCAGCATTTT.

This clone came up a few times. This rearrangement joins TRBV6-6 to TRBJ1-3; 7 bases align to TRBD1. This CDR3 spans 15 amino acids. V shed 8 bases, J shed 3 bases, and the junction held 10 bases outside the gene matches. The germline V gene encodes CDR1 MNHNY and CDR2 SVGAGI (reference sequence). CDR3 DNA sequence: TGTGCCAGCCATACGGGCAGGGGGAGTGGAAACACCATATATTTT. Translating gives CASHTGRGSGNTIYF.

The V call is TRBV24-1, the J call TRBJ1-2; D gene ambiguous. CDR1 is KGHDR and CDR2 is SFDVKD in the germline V gene. V dropped 2 bases and J dropped 2 bases, with 8 bases sitting between them. The CDR3 sequence is 14 residues long. CDR3 in amino acids: CATSDSAENYGYTF. CDR3 DNA sequence: TGTGCCACCAGTGATTCTGCGGAAAACTATGGCTACACCTTC.

The chain links TRBV10-3 to TRBJ2-3; D may be TRBD2 (7 bases). CDR1 ENHRY and CDR2 SYGVKD come from the germline V gene. The length of the CDR3 is 14 residues. V was trimmed by 7 bases and J by 1 base, leaving 12 bases between them. The DNA of the CDR3 is TGTGCCATCAATCGGGGGGCCGGCACAGATACGCAGTATTTT. Its translation: CAINRGAGTDTQYF.

CDR3: CASSLLQESGELFF. CDR3 nucleotides: TGTGCCAGCTCACTACTACAGGAGTCCGGGGAGCTGTTTTTT. The chain is built from TRBV18 and TRBJ2-2, with D maybe TRBD1 (5 bases). CDR3 size: 14 residues. Germline V gives CDR1 KGHSH, CDR2 LQKENI. The V end lost 4 bases, the J end lost 6 bases, and 12 bases lay between the germline ends.

This clone turned up a few times. The rearrangement links TRBV19 to TRBJ2-2, with a tentative D call TRBD2 (5 bases). Germline lookup yields CDR1 LNHDA and CDR2 SQIVND (reference sequence). The CDR3 loop spans 15 amino acids. The V and J ends lost 3 bases and 0 bases respectively, with 8 bases between them. CDR3 residues: CASSIPGANTGELFF. Written as DNA, the CDR3 is TGTGCCAGTAGTATTCCCGGGGCGAACACCGGGGAGCTGTTTTTT.

As for this clone: Germline and junction disagree at one end, which may indicate a read error. The chain joins TRBV7-2 to TRBJ1-1; 9 positions agree with TRBD1. The CDR3 runs to 14 residues. The germline V gene encodes CDR1 SGHTA and CDR2 FQGNSA. Here the CDR3 reads CASTLQGAGTEAFF. The CDR3 nucleotides read TGTGCCAGCACCTTACAGGGGGCGGGCACTGAAGCTTTCTTT.

The V and J genes are TRBV5-1 and TRBJ2-1, with 10 bases aligning to TRBD1. Losses at the gene ends were 5 bases for V and 9 bases for J; bases not matched to a gene: 14. The germline V gene has CDR1 SGHRS and CDR2 YFSETQ. The CDR3 is made up of 16 amino acids. The CDR3, as DNA: TGCGCCAGCAGGTCTGCGCAGACAGGGGGCTTTGGTGAGCAGTTCTTC. Translated: CASRSAQTGGFGEQFF.

The chain joins TRBV5-1 to TRBJ1-4; D gene uncertain. Germline CDR1 and CDR2: SGHRS and YFSETQ. Trimming removed 0 bases at V and 7 bases at J, with 4 bases between. The CDR3 runs 12 residues. CDR3 residues: CASSLATEKLFF. The CDR3 DNA is TGCGCCAGCAGCTTGGCGACTGAAAAACTGTTTTTT.

The chain uses TRBV3-1 (or the pseudogene TRBV3-2) and TRBJ1-4; D gene uncertain. The germline V gene encodes CDR1 LGHDT and CDR2 YNNKEL (reference sequence). Trimming shortened V by 0 bases and J by 9 bases, and 5 bases separated the two germline ends. The CDR3 totals 12 residues. CDR3 coding DNA: TGTGCCAGCAGCCAAGAAACGAAAAAACTGTTTTTT. It yields the protein CASSQETKKLFF.

The chain joins TRBV6-5 to TRBJ2-7; 10 bases map to TRBD1. The junction had 7 bases not matched to a gene; V was cut back by 6 bases and J by 2 bases. Germline CDR1 reads MNHEY; CDR2 reads SVGAGI. This CDR3 comprises 15 residues. The CDR3 DNA sequence: TGTGCCAGCAGGAAAGGACAGGGGGGTACCTACGAGCAGTACGTC. Protein product: CASRKGQGGTYEQYV.

The chain uses TRBV6-5 and TRBJ2-1; 11 bases match TRBD2. Per the germline V gene, CDR1 is MNHEY and CDR2 is SVGAGI. This CDR3 has 15 residues. Trimming at V came to 6 bases and at J to 9 bases, leaving 10 bases not matched to a gene. The CDR3 spells CASSLILAGGSEQFF. The CDR3 nucleotides are TGTGCCAGCAGCCTGATATTAGCGGGGGGGAGTGAGCAGTTCTTC.

This chain joins TRBV9 and TRBJ1-4; TRBD1 is a possible D gene (5 bases). Germline V gene sequence: CDR1 SGDLS, CDR2 YYNGEE. V lost 0 bases and J 7 bases, leaving 13 bases between the germline ends. The CDR3 covers 15 residues. CDR3: CASSVEEGRGEKLFF. The CDR3 DNA sequence: TGTGCCAGCAGCGTAGAGGAGGGGAGGGGTGAAAAACTGTTTTTT. The whole variable domain, filled in from reference TRBV9 and TRBJ1-4, reads DSGVTQTPKHLITATGQRVTLRCSPRSGDLSVYWYQQSLDQGLQFLIQYYNGEERAKGNILERFSAQQFPDLHSELNLSSLELGDSALYFCASSVEEGRGEKLFFGSGTQLSVL.

The chain employs TRBV28 and TRBJ2-3; TRBD2 aligns across 8 bases. There are 14 residues in the CDR3. J was trimmed by 11 bases and V by 8 bases; bases with no gene match: 15. CDR1 is MDHEN, CDR2 SYDVKM, per germline. The CDR3: CASALAGSLSVQYF. CDR3 bases: TGTGCCAGCGCCCTAGCGGGCTCCCTATCGGTGCAGTATTTT.

This chain connects TRBV9 to TRBJ1-1, with a weak D call TRBD1 (6 bases). V lost 4 bases and J 8 bases, leaving 15 bases between the germline ends. Germline V gene data show CDR1 as SGDLS and CDR2 as YYNGEE. The length of the CDR3 is 13 residues. Here the CDR3 reads CASSLTGTSEAFF. The CDR3 nucleotides read TGTGCCAGCAGCCTGACTGGGACATCAGAAGCTTTCTTT.

The genes are TRBV7-2 and TRBJ1-6; TRBD1 is a possible D gene (5 bases). Trimming took off 5 bases at V and 10 bases at J, with 9 bases between the two ends. The CDR3 covers 12 residues. The germline CDR1 and CDR2 sequences are SGHTA and FQGNSA. The CDR3 nucleotides are TGTGCCAGCAGCCCAGGGAACTCACCCCTCCACTTT. Its protein product is CASSPGNSPLHF.

The rearrangement joins TRBV29-1 to TRBJ1-1; D is ambiguous. The CDR3 sequence is 11 residues long. The germline CDR1 and CDR2 sequences are SQVTM and ANQGSEA. Trimming removed 3 bases at V and 9 bases at J, with 11 bases between. CDR3 coding DNA: TGCAGCGTTGATAATTGGGTTCAAGCTTTCTTT. Its protein product is CSVDNWVQAFF.

The chain combines TRBV6-5 with TRBJ2-1; 8 bases are shared with TRBD1. CDR1 and CDR2 from the germline V gene are MNHEY and SVGAGI. After removal of 8 bases from V and 9 bases from J, the junction contained 12 bases not matched to a gene. The CDR3 is made up of 14 amino acids. The CDR3 sequence is CASWGRGHFPEQFF. CDR3 bases: TGTGCCAGCTGGGGCAGGGGGCATTTTCCTGAGCAGTTCTTC.

This clone was observed a few times. The gene calls are TRBV9 and TRBJ2-5; TRBD1 is a possible D gene (8 bases). Per germline, CDR1 SGDLS and CDR2 YYNGEE. V lost 3 bases and J lost 4, with 13 bases in between. The CDR3 extends over 14 amino acids. CDR3 amino acids: CASSAQGGRETQYF. The CDR3 DNA follows: TGTGCCAGCAGCGCACAGGGGGGGCGAGAGACCCAGTACTTC.

Only a few counts were recorded for this clone. The chain is built from TRBV2 and TRBJ2-5; no clear D gene. CDR1 and CDR2 from the germline V gene are SNHLY and FYNNEI. Trimming left V 3 bases short and J 4 bases short, with 9 bases between. The CDR3 has 13 amino acids. The CDR3 reads CASSDTRRETQYF. Here the CDR3 DNA reads TGTGCCAGCAGTGATACCCGCCGAGAGACCCAGTACTTC.

The rearrangement joins TRBV11-2 to TRBJ2-3, with D maybe TRBD1 (5 bases). The CDR3 loop spans 11 amino acids. Trimming cost V 5 bases and J 6 bases, with 6 bases left between them. Looked up from germline, CDR1 is SGHAT and CDR2 is FQNNGV. CDR3 nucleotide sequence: TGTGCCAGCAGCAAGGGGGATACGCAGTATTTT. Its translation is CASSKGDTQYF.

The chain links TRBV6-1 to TRBJ1-5, with no clear D. Germline V gives CDR1 MNHNS, CDR2 SASEGT. This CDR3 region has 15 residues. Trimming removed 1 base from V and 3 bases from J, with 10 bases in between. CDR3 sequence (DNA): TGTGCCAGCAGTGAAGTAGGGCAGCTCAATCAGCCCCAGCATTTT. It codes for CASSEVGQLNQPQHF.

V is TRBV6-4 and J is TRBJ2-5; unclear D gene. The CDR3 is made up of 13 amino acids. V was clipped by 4 bases and J by 4 bases, with 10 bases between them. Germline V CDR1 and CDR2: MRHNA, SNTAGT. CDR3 coding DNA: TGTGCCAGCAGTGCCTCCTTACGAGAGACCCAGTACTTC. Its protein product is CASSASLRETQYF.

This clone was picked up a small number of times. V gene TRBV24-1 combines with J gene TRBJ1-1, with TRBD1 matching 10 bases. Germline V gene lookup returns CDR1 KGHDR and CDR2 SFDVKD. J lost 4 bases, V lost 3 bases, and 4 bases had no gene match. This CDR3 has 15 residues. The CDR3 spells CATSDPGQGSTEAFF. CDR3 sequence (DNA): TGTGCCACCAGTGATCCGGGACAGGGGAGCACTGAAGCTTTCTTT.